This note documents a single T cell receptor beta chain sequence. Its cognate antigen is unknown. 60 Vbeta and 13 Jbeta primers were used in PCR. TCRdb's table, derived via immunoSEQ multiplex PCR, lists solely in-frame clones and lacks some. Seen here are 130,000 to 150,000 clones, approximately 79% observed once, and the top ten hold more than 0.75%. This sample is drawn from a study of cytomegalovirus exposure and HLA in healthy donors. The germline V gene encodes CDR1 SEHNR and CDR2 FQNEAQ (reference sequence). The CDR3 sequence is 15 residues long. The V and J ends lost 10 bases and 2 bases, in that order; junction bases with no gene match: 12. Study-level results: Cytomegalovirus association was assigned to more than 150 TCR beta chains.

The TCR sequence derives from a young man in good health and CMV-seronegative. What was sequenced was PBMCs. This rearrangement joins TRBV7-9 to TRBJ2-3, with 7 bases fitting TRBD1. CDR3 DNA sequence: TGTGCCACCCAGCCTGGGACAGCCATCACAGATACGCAGTATTTT. Amino acid sequence: CATQPGTAITDTQYF.